The subject of this entry is one T cell receptor beta chain. Its antigen is unknown. This sample is drawn from a study of blood T cells in healthy people across ages. Study in general: In model experiments, template switching was able to capture about one barcoded beta molecule for every two T cells that were present. Findings and caveats of the study: Considered underestimates were the diversity estimates obtained from one million T cells.

Combining a sample-barcoded 5' primer with a J-beta primer mix, a second PCR ran for roughly 7 to 12 cycles. Every individual sample yielded 3 million or more paired-end reads (each containing CDR3). TCRdb recomputed calls from the 5' RACE reads with MiXCR, one row per CDR3 protein. This table holds about 750,000 distinct CDR3 sequences, 50% to 65% found once. The authors drew about 10 milliliters of peripheral blood from each donor. The CDR3 sequence is 16 residues long. The ends were cut back, 5 bases at V and 0 bases at J, with 13 bases in the middle. CDR1 and CDR2 from the germline V gene are SGHTA and FQGNSA.

V gene TRBV7-2 combines with J gene TRBJ1-4; D gene uncertain. The sample taken for sequencing was blood. This clonotype originated in a man of 80 years or more in good health. DNA for the CDR3: TGTGCCAGCAGCGGGAACGGACCTACAACTAATGAAAAACTGTTTTTT. Translating it yields CASSGNGPTTNEKLFF.